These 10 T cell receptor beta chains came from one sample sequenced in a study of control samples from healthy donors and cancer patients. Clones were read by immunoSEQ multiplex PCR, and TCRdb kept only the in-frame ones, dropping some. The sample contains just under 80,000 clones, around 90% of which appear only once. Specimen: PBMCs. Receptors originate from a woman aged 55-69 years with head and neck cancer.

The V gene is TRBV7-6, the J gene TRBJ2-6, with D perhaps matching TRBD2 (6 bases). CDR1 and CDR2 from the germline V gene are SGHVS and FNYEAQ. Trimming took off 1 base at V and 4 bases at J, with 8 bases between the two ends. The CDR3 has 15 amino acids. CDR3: CASSLGGVGANVLTF. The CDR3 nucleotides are TGTGCCAGCAGCTTAGGGGGGGTAGGGGCCAACGTCCTGACTTTC.

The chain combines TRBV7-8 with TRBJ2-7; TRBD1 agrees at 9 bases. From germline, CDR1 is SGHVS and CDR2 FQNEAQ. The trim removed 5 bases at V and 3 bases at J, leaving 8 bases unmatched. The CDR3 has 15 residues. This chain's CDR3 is CASSLTQGAYYEQYF. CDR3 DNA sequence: TGTGCCAGCAGCCTTACACAGGGGGCATACTACGAGCAGTACTTC. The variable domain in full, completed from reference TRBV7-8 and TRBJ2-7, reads GAGVSQSPRYKVAKRGQDVALRCDPISGHVSLFWYQQALGQGPEFLTYFQNEAQLDKSGLPSDRFFAERPEGSVSTLKIQRTQQEDSAVYLCASSLTQGAYYEQYFGPGTRLTVT.

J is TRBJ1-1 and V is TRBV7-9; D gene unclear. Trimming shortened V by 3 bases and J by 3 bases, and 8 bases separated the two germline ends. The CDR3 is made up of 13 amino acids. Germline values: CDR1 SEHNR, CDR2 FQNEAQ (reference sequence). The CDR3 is CASSLNRDTEAFF. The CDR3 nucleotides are TGTGCCAGCAGCTTGAATAGGGACACTGAAGCTTTCTTT. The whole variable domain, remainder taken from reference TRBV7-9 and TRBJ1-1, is DTGVSQNPRHKITKRGQNVTFRCDPISEHNRLYWYRQTLGQGPEFLTYFQNEAQLEKSRLLSDRFSAERPKGSFSTLEIQRTEQGDSAMYLCASSLNRDTEAFFGQGTRLTVV.

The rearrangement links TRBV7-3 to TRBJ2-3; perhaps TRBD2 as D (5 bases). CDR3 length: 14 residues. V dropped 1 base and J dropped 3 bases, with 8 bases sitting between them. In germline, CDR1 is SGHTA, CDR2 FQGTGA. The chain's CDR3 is CASSLSGPTDTQYF. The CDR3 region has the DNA TGTGCCAGCAGCTTAAGCGGGCCGACAGATACGCAGTATTTT.

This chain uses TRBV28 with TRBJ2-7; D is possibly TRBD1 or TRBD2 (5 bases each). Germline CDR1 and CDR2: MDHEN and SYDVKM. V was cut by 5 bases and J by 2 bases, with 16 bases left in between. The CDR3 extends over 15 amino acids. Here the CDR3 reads CASSTDKGTTYEQYF. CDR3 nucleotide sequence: TGTGCCAGCAGTACAGACAAGGGGACGACCTACGAGCAGTACTTC.

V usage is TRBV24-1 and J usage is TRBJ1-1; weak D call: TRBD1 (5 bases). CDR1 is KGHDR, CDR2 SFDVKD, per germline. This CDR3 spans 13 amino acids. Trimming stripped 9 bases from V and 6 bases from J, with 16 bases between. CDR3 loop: CATSAGPGAEAFF. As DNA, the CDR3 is TGTGCCACCTCAGCGGGGCCTGGCGCTGAAGCTTTCTTT.

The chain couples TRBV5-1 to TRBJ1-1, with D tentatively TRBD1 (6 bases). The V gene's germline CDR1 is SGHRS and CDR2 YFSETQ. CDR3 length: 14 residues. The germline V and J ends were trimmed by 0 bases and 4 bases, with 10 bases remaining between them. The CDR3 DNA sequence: TGCGCCAGCAGCTTGGAGCAGGGGAGCACTGAAGCTTTCTTT. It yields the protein CASSLEQGSTEAFF.

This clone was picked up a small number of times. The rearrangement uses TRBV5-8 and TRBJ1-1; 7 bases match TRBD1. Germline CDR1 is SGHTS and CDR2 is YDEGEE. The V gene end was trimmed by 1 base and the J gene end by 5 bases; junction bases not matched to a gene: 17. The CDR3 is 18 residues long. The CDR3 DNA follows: TGTGCCAGCAGCTTGCTCACAATCCAGAGACAGGGAGGGACTGAAGCTTTCTTT. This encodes CASSLLTIQRQGGTEAFF.

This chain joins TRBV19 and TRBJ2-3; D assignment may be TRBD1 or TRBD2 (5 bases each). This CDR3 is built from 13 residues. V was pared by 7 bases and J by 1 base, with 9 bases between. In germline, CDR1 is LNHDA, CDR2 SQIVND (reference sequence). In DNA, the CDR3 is TGTGCCAGTACTAGGGGAGGCACAGATACGCAGTATTTT. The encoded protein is CASTRGGTDTQYF.

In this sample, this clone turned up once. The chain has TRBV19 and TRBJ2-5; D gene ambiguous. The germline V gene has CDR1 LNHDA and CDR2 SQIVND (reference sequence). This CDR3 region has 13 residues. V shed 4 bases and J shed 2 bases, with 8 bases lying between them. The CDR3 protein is CASSSYGQETQYF. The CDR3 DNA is TGTGCCAGTAGTAGTTACGGGCAAGAGACCCAGTACTTC.